Following are 15 T cell receptor beta chains from one sample sequenced in a study of T cell responses to AZD1222 COVID-19 vaccine. The data were produced by immunoSEQ multiplex PCR, yet TCRdb's version contains in-frame clones alone and is incomplete. The repertoire holds 85,000 to 90,000 clones, around 88% seen once, with about a tenth in the top ten. The sample here was peripheral blood, taken on day 0 of MenACWY control vaccination. The source is an adult in good health.

As for this clone: Different DNA sequences within this sample yield the same CDR3. This chain uses TRBV10-3 with TRBJ1-1; 7 bases map to TRBD1. Germline V gives CDR1 ENHRY, CDR2 SYGVKD. The CDR3 loop spans 14 amino acids. Trimming removed 6 bases from V and 1 base from J; junction bases left unmatched: 5. CDR3 in DNA: TGTGCCATCAGAACCGGGACAGAGAACACTGAAGCTTTCTTT. Translating gives CAIRTGTENTEAFF.

V is TRBV27 and J is TRBJ2-7; 10 bases align to TRBD1. This CDR3 has 16 amino acids. Losses at the gene ends were 5 bases for V and 4 bases for J; bases not matched to a gene: 11. Germline values: CDR1 MNHEY, CDR2 SMNVEV (reference sequence). The CDR3 DNA reads as TGTGCCAGCAGTCTAGATAAGACAGGGGGCCTGTACGAGCAGTACTTC. Its translation: CASSLDKTGGLYEQYF.

This chain uses TRBV7-9 with TRBJ2-7, with D perhaps matching TRBD1 or TRBD2 (5 bases each). Germline CDR1 is SEHNR and CDR2 is FQNEAQ (reference sequence). V lost 3 bases, J lost 6 bases, and 9 bases lay in between. CDR3 length equals 12 residues. CDR3 sequence (DNA): TGTGCCAGCAGCTTTGAGGGGTCCGAGCAGTACTTC. The encoded protein is CASSFEGSEQYF.

V and J are TRBV6-5 and TRBJ1-2; the D gene is possibly TRBD1 (5 bases). There are 13 residues in the CDR3. Germline CDR1 is MNHEY and CDR2 is SVGAGI. V lost 4 bases to trimming and J lost 8 bases, with 14 bases between them. The CDR3 DNA is TGTGCCAGCAGTTCCCAGGGATTCGGCGGCTACACCTTC. Translated, it gives CASSSQGFGGYTF.

V and J are TRBV6-5 and TRBJ1-1; D is undetermined. Germline CDR1 reads MNHEY; CDR2 reads SVGAGI. The V gene lost 4 bases and the J gene lost 3 bases, with 6 bases spanning the gap. The CDR3 covers 12 residues. This chain's CDR3 is CASSWVDTEAFF. The CDR3 DNA reads TGTGCCAGCAGTTGGGTGGACACTGAAGCTTTCTTT.

This chain links TRBV28 with TRBJ1-2; D not resolved. From germline, CDR1 is MDHEN and CDR2 SYDVKM. The CDR3 is made up of 15 amino acids. Trimming removed 1 base at V and 2 bases at J, with 11 bases between. In DNA form, the CDR3 reads TGTGCCAGCAGTTTATTCGCTGGGCAGAACTATGGCTACACCTTC. As protein: CASSLFAGQNYGYTF.

This clone was seen just once. The J gene is TRBJ1-6, the V gene TRBV18; a weak D match, TRBD1 (6 bases). Germline lookup yields CDR1 KGHSH and CDR2 LQKENI. The V end was cut by 2 bases, the J end by 7 bases, with 12 bases between. The CDR3 loop spans 15 amino acids. The CDR3 bases are TGTGCCAGCTCACCAATTGGGGGGCAGAATTCACCCCTCCACTTT. It yields the protein CASSPIGGQNSPLHF.

This clone was recorded once. The same CDR3 can be traced to other DNA sequences in this sample. The chain recombines TRBV7-2 with TRBJ2-3; a possible D gene is TRBD2 (6 bases). V was shortened by 0 bases and J by 0 bases, with 10 bases between the two germline ends. The CDR3 covers 16 residues. The germline gives CDR1 SGHTA, CDR2 FQGNSA. The CDR3 sequence is CASSLAGTSSTDTQYF. In DNA form, the CDR3 reads TGTGCCAGCAGCTTAGCGGGGACTTCTAGCACAGATACGCAGTATTTT.

V gene TRBV27 combines with J gene TRBJ1-1, with D possibly TRBD1 on 5 matching bases. This CDR3 comprises 16 residues. V dropped 0 bases and J dropped 3 bases, with 14 bases sitting between them. Germline-derived CDR1 and CDR2 are MNHEY and SMNVEV (reference sequence). The CDR3 DNA follows: TGTGCCAGCAGTTTATCTGCAGGGAGGTCGGACACTGAAGCTTTCTTT. Translated, it gives CASSLSAGRSDTEAFF.

The J gene is TRBJ2-1, the V gene TRBV29-1; no clear D gene. Deletions cut 4 bases from V and 6 bases from J, with 7 bases between. CDR1 SQVTM and CDR2 ANQGSEA come from the germline V gene. The CDR3 has 11 residues. DNA for the CDR3: TGCAGCGTTGGGCTGATCAATGAGCAGTTCTTC. Protein product: CSVGLINEQFF.

A remark on this clone: One end of the junction is discordant with germline, which a read error may explain. DNA for the CDR3: TGCGCCAGCAGCCCCCGGGTCGGGGGCTCTAATGTAAAACTGTTTTTT. It translates to CASSPRVGGSNVKLFF. The chain joins TRBV4-1 to TRBJ1-4, with a tentative D call TRBD1 (6 bases). The germline gives CDR1 MGHRA, CDR2 YSYEKL. The CDR3 is 16 residues long.

The chain carries TRBV7-9 and TRBJ1-5; possibly TRBD1 for D (5 bases). Trimming removed 1 base from V and 11 bases from J, with 9 bases in between. CDR3 length: 12 residues. Looked up from germline, CDR1 is SEHNR and CDR2 is FQNEAQ (reference sequence). The CDR3 DNA sequence: TGTGCCAGCAGCTTAGGTTCAGGGTCCCAGCATTTT. This gives the protein CASSLGSGSQHF.

The V and J genes are TRBV30 and TRBJ1-2; 8 nucleotides line up with TRBD1. Losses at the gene ends were 7 bases for V and 2 bases for J; bases not matched to a gene: 6. This CDR3 is built from 13 residues. Germline CDR1 is GTSNPN and CDR2 is SVGIG (reference sequence). The CDR3 reads CASPTGANYGYTF. CDR3 bases: TGTGCCTCCCCGACAGGGGCCAACTATGGCTACACCTTC.

In this sample, this clone turned up once. J is TRBJ1-2 and V is TRBV7-2; 8 nucleotides match TRBD1. This CDR3 has 16 residues. With 5 bases clipped from V and 2 bases from J, the junction kept 10 bases outside the gene matches. The V gene's germline CDR1 is SGHTA and CDR2 FQGNSA. DNA of the CDR3: TGTGCCAGCAGCCCCCCCGGGACAGGTAGAAACTATGGCTACACCTTC. Translation: CASSPPGTGRNYGYTF. Using reference TRBV7-2 and TRBJ1-2 for the parts outside the CDR3, the full variable domain is GAGVSQSPSNKVTEKGKDVELRCDPISGHTALYWYRQSLGQGLEFLIYFQGNSAPDKSGLPSDRFSAERTGGSVSTLTIQRTQQEDSAVYLCASSPPGTGRNYGYTFGSGTRLTVV.

This clone showed up just once. The same CDR3 also results from other DNA sequences found in this sample. V gene TRBV7-6 combines with J gene TRBJ1-5; no reliable D call. V was trimmed by 5 bases and J by 0 bases, leaving 11 bases between them. Germline V gene lookup returns CDR1 SGHVS and CDR2 FNYEAQ. The CDR3 runs 15 residues. The CDR3: CASSPDSFSNQPQHF. In nucleotides, the CDR3 is TGTGCCAGCAGCCCGGACTCGTTTAGCAATCAGCCCCAGCATTTT.